These 25 T cell receptor beta chains were sequenced from one sample in a study of cytomegalovirus exposure and HLA in healthy donors (dated by TCRdb to 2016 to 2017). The method behind the library was the immunoSEQ multiplex PCR assay. The source is immuneACCESS, and TCRdb retained only in-frame sequences with V and J called. Part of the clones is not carried over; for the studies checked, unresolved V genes explain less than half of this, and the remainder is unexplained. In this sample the table shows fewer than 200,000 clones, about 86% of which occur a single time. Jointly, the top ten make up roughly 5.8% of the sample. The sample comprised PBMCs. These receptors all come from a woman in her 30s in good health and CMV-seronegative.

This chain links TRBV4-1 with TRBJ2-7; TRBD1 aligns across 10 bases. The CDR3 has 14 residues. V shed 4 bases, J shed 3 bases, and the junction held 3 bases outside the gene matches. Germline values: CDR1 MGHRA, CDR2 YSYEKL. The CDR3 loop is CASSLRDRGYEQYF. The CDR3 DNA is TGCGCCAGCAGCCTCCGGGACAGGGGCTACGAGCAGTACTTC.

V gene TRBV2 combines with J gene TRBJ1-2; TRBD1 might be the D (5 bases). V dropped 4 bases and J dropped 4 bases, with 7 bases sitting between them. Germline V CDR1 and CDR2: SNHLY, FYNNEI. The CDR3 is 12 amino acids. CDR3 residues: CASSGQLYGYTF. The CDR3 coding sequence is TGTGCCAGCAGTGGACAGCTCTATGGCTACACCTTC.

CDR3 residues: CASSQESTGTGGYEQYF. The CDR3 DNA follows: TGCGCCAGCAGCCAAGAGTCCACCGGGACAGGGGGCTACGAGCAGTACTTC. This sequence joins TRBV4-3 and TRBJ2-7; 11 bases align to TRBD1. This CDR3 region has 17 residues. Germline CDR1 reads LGHNA; CDR2 reads YSLEER. The junction had 7 bases not matched to a gene; V was cut back by 0 bases and J by 3 bases.

The chain uses TRBV7-9 and TRBJ1-4; D remains ambiguous. Looked up from germline, CDR1 is SEHNR and CDR2 is FQNEAQ (reference sequence). The CDR3 has 15 residues. The ends were cut back, 4 bases at V and 3 bases at J, with 12 bases in the middle. CDR3 sequence: CASSSSTGSNEKLFF. In DNA, the CDR3 is TGTGCCAGCAGCTCCTCCACTGGATCTAATGAAAAACTGTTTTTT.

The CDR3 protein is CASSLATTSTDTQYF. CDR3 in DNA: TGTGCCAGCAGCTTGGCAACTACTAGCACAGATACGCAGTATTTT. V is TRBV7-2 and J is TRBJ2-3, with D hard to call. Looked up from germline, CDR1 is SGHTA and CDR2 is FQGNSA. Trimming left V 3 bases short and J 0 bases short, with 10 bases between. The CDR3 runs 15 residues.

This clone was recorded once. The chain is built from TRBV5-1 and TRBJ2-1; the D gene is possibly TRBD2 (6 bases). Trimming cost V 3 bases and J 4 bases, with 20 bases left between them. This CDR3 contains 17 residues. Germline V gene sequence: CDR1 SGHRS, CDR2 YFSETQ. CDR3 amino acids: CASSSHPISGTYNEQFF. CDR3 DNA sequence: TGCGCCAGCAGCTCGCACCCGATTAGTGGGACTTACAATGAGCAGTTCTTC. Looking up the rest from reference TRBV5-1 and TRBJ2-1 gives the full variable domain: KAGVTQTPRYLIKTRGQQVTLSCSPISGHRSVSWYQQTPGQGLQFLFEYFSETQRNKGNFPGRFSGRQFSNSRSEMNVSTLELGDSALYLCASSSHPISGTYNEQFFGPGTRLTVL.

For this clone: An end of the junction differs from the germline gene, which may be a read error. The chain couples TRBV5-4 to TRBJ1-3; D unresolved. This CDR3 has 14 amino acids. CDR1 is SGHNT, CDR2 YYREEE, per germline (reference sequence). CDR3 in amino acids: CASSLDSIGDTIYF. CDR3 nucleotides: TGTGCCAGCAGCTTGGATTCAATTGGAGACACCATATATTTT.

This clone was observed a few times. V gene TRBV5-1 combines with J gene TRBJ2-3; TRBD1 matches 8 bases. J gave up 5 bases and V 4 bases, and 9 bases lay outside the gene matches. The CDR3 has 15 residues. CDR1 is SGHRS, CDR2 YFSETQ, per germline. The DNA for the CDR3 is TGCGCCAGCAGCCTCATCCCCACAGGGGGAGATACGCAGTATTTT. Translated: CASSLIPTGGDTQYF.

A few counts support this clone. The chain joins TRBV5-6 to TRBJ1-2; possible D gene TRBD1, 6 bases. Germline V gives CDR1 SGHDT, CDR2 YYEEEE. This CDR3 comprises 13 residues. V dropped 7 bases and J dropped 2 bases, with 12 bases sitting between them. Here the CDR3 DNA reads TGTGCCAGCGGCACAGGGCTCAACTATGGCTACACCTTC. It is translated as CASGTGLNYGYTF.

CDR3 sequence: CASSFVIWREGYEQYF. DNA for the CDR3: TGTGCCAGCAGTTTTGTAATATGGCGGGAGGGCTACGAGCAGTACTTC. V usage is TRBV28 and J usage is TRBJ2-7; 9 positions match TRBD2. Germline values: CDR1 MDHEN, CDR2 SYDVKM. V was pared by 3 bases and J by 3 bases, with 9 bases of the junction left unmatched. This CDR3 comprises 16 residues.

The V gene is TRBV28, the J gene TRBJ1-1; D is possibly TRBD1 (6 bases). This CDR3 has 15 amino acids. V was shortened by 5 bases and J by 11 bases, with 24 bases between the two germline ends. From germline, CDR1 is MDHEN and CDR2 SYDVKM. The CDR3 sequence is CASSQYPSQGVRAFF. For the CDR3, the DNA is TGTGCCAGCAGTCAGTACCCCTCACAGGGTGTTAGGGCTTTCTTT.

V is TRBV5-6 and J is TRBJ2-4; D tentatively fits TRBD1 or TRBD2 (5 bases each). CDR3 length: 16 residues. Between the trimmed V and J ends, which lost 3 bases and 0 bases, there was a span of 13 bases. Germline V lookup: CDR1 SGHDT, CDR2 YYEEEE. In DNA form, the CDR3 reads TGTGCCAGCAGCTCGATGGGACGTCAAGCCAAAAACATTCAGTACTTC. It is translated as CASSSMGRQAKNIQYF.

Only one count was recorded for this clone. The chain joins TRBV11-2 to TRBJ2-7; D remains ambiguous. CDR1 is SGHAT, CDR2 FQNNGV, per germline. CDR3 length: 12 residues. The germline V and J ends were trimmed by 3 bases and 3 bases, with 6 bases remaining between them. The CDR3 DNA follows: TGTGCCAGCAGCTTTGACGACTACGAGCAGTACTTC. Protein product: CASSFDDYEQYF.

In this sample, this clone turned up once. The chain joins TRBV6-5 to TRBJ1-2, with D unresolved. Germline V gene lookup returns CDR1 MNHEY and CDR2 SVGAGI. The CDR3 runs 15 residues. Trimming cost V 6 bases and J 1 base, with 15 bases left between them. This CDR3 reads CASRRSAGDNYGYTF. The CDR3 nucleotides are TGTGCCAGCAGGAGGTCCGCAGGCGATAACTATGGCTACACCTTC.

Only one count was recorded for this clone. The chain carries TRBV2 and TRBJ1-1; D not resolved. The V gene's germline CDR1 is SNHLY and CDR2 FYNNEI. CDR3 length equals 14 residues. With 5 bases removed from V and 0 bases from J, the gap between germline ends came to 10 bases. CDR3 loop: CASSPVSMNTEAFF. The CDR3 nucleotides are TGTGCCAGCAGTCCTGTCAGCATGAACACTGAAGCTTTCTTT.

This chain's CDR3 is CAIRGQGQDTQYF. The CDR3 DNA sequence: TGTGCCATCAGAGGACAGGGCCAAGATACGCAGTATTTT. This sequence joins TRBV10-3 and TRBJ2-3; 8 positions match TRBD1. The CDR3 runs 13 residues. CDR1 ENHRY and CDR2 SYGVKD come from the germline V gene. V gave up 6 bases and J gave up 5 bases; unmatched junction bases: 4.

The genes are TRBV7-3 and TRBJ2-3; 9 positions match TRBD2. The germline V gene has CDR1 SGHTA and CDR2 FQGTGA. Trimming removed 6 bases from V and 6 bases from J; junction bases left unmatched: 13. This CDR3 contains 16 residues. This chain's CDR3 is CASSYLGTSNGDTQYF. The DNA for the CDR3 is TGTGCCAGCAGTTATTTAGGGACTAGCAACGGTGATACGCAGTATTTT.

V gene TRBV11-2 combines with J gene TRBJ1-4, with D unresolved. This CDR3 region has 15 residues. Trimming took 1 base from V and 2 from J, leaving 8 bases between them. The germline V gene has CDR1 SGHAT and CDR2 FQNNGV. The CDR3 spells CASSLVGRTNEKLFF. In nucleotides, the CDR3 is TGTGCCAGCAGCTTAGTGGGGAGGACTAATGAAAAACTGTTTTTT.

In its sample, this clone was seen once. The chain carries TRBV4-3 and TRBJ2-1, with TRBD2 matching over 7 bases. The V gene's germline CDR1 is LGHNA and CDR2 YSLEER. The CDR3 runs 18 residues. V lost 5 bases to trimming and J lost 7 bases; unmatched junction nucleotides: 20. The CDR3 spells CASSARRLAGRMSNEQFF. The CDR3 nucleotides read TGCGCCAGCAGCGCTCGCCGGTTAGCGGGCCGGATGTCGAATGAGCAGTTCTTC.

About this clone itself: One junction end disagrees with the germline gene, perhaps due to a read error. The chain joins TRBV7-7 to TRBJ2-2, with 9 bases fitting TRBD1. Germline V gives CDR1 SSHAT, CDR2 FNYEAQ (reference sequence). This CDR3 has 22 residues. Written as DNA, the CDR3 is TGTGCTAGCAGCTTAGGGAGGGGCCCCTCCGGGACAGGGTGGACGGACACCGGGGAGCTGTTTTTT. It encodes CASSLGRGPSGTGWTDTGELFF. The full variable domain, its missing parts supplied by reference TRBV7-7 and TRBJ2-2, is GAGVSQSPRYKVTKRGQDVTLRCDPISSHATLYWYQQALGQGPEFLTYFNYEAQPDKSGLPSDRFSAERPEGSISTLTIQRTEQRDSAMYRCASSLGRGPSGTGWTDTGELFFGEGSRLTVL.

The rearrangement links TRBV30 to TRBJ2-7, with D tentatively TRBD1 or TRBD2 (5 bases each). The length of the CDR3 is 14 residues. Deletions cut 1 base from V and 5 bases from J, with 15 bases between. Germline CDR1 reads GTSNPN; CDR2 reads SVGIG (reference sequence). DNA for the CDR3: TGTGCCTGGAGTGGAGACATGGGGGTCGACGAGCAGTACTTC. Its translation is CAWSGDMGVDEQYF.

V is TRBV10-3 and J is TRBJ1-1, with a weak D call TRBD1 (5 bases). V dropped 3 bases and J dropped 0 bases, with 11 bases sitting between them. There are 15 residues in the CDR3. CDR1 and CDR2 from the germline V gene are ENHRY and SYGVKD. CDR3 region: CAISDARQMNTEAFF. CDR3 nucleotides: TGTGCCATCAGTGATGCGCGACAGATGAACACTGAAGCTTTCTTT.

In its sample, this clone was seen once. The genes are TRBV4-3 and TRBJ2-3; TRBD2 aligns across 8 bases. The germline V gene encodes CDR1 LGHNA and CDR2 YSLEER. The CDR3 totals 15 residues. J lost 1 base, V lost 2 bases, and 2 bases had no gene match. CDR3 amino acids: CASSQKAGGTDTQYF. DNA of the CDR3: TGCGCCAGCAGCCAAAAAGCGGGGGGCACAGATACGCAGTATTTT.

V is TRBV30 and J is TRBJ2-7; D is undetermined. Between the trimmed V and J ends, which lost 0 bases and 7 bases, there was a span of 7 bases. The CDR3 is 11 residues long. Germline CDR1 and CDR2: GTSNPN and SVGIG (reference sequence). The CDR3 nucleotides are TGTGCCTGGAGTGTAGCAAGGGAGCAGTACTTC. This encodes CAWSVAREQYF. The full variable domain, rest sourced from reference TRBV30 and TRBJ2-7, is SQTIHQWPATLVQPVGSPLSLECTVEGTSNPNLYWYRQAAGRGLQLLFYSVGIGQISSEVPQNLSASRPQDRQFILSSKKLLLSDSGFYLCAWSVAREQYFGPGTRLTVT.

This chain links TRBV11-1 with TRBJ2-2; 9 nucleotides match TRBD1. The junction had 5 bases not matched to a gene; V was cut back by 5 bases and J by 1 base. CDR1 and CDR2 (germline): SGHAT, FQDESV (reference sequence). The CDR3 totals 16 residues. CDR3 loop: CASSIRTGENTGELFF. The CDR3 DNA follows: TGTGCCAGCAGCATAAGGACAGGGGAGAACACCGGGGAGCTGTTTTTT. The full variable domain, in which reference TRBV11-1 and TRBJ2-2 provide the parts outside the CDR3, is EAEVAQSPRYKITEKSQAVAFWCDPISGHATLYWYRQILGQGPELLVQFQDESVVDDSQLPKDRFSAERLKGVDSTLKIQPAELGDSAMYLCASSIRTGENTGELFFGEGSRLTVL.